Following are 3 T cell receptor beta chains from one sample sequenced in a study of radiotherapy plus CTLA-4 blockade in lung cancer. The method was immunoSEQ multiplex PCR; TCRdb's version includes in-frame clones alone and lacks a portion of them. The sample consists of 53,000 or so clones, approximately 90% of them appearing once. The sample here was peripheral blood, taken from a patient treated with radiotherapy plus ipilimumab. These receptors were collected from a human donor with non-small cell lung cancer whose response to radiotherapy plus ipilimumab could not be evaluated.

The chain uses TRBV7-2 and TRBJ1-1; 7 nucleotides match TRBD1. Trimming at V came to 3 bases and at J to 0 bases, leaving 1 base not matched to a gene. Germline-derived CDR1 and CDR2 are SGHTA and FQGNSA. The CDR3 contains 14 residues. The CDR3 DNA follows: TGTGCCAGCAGCTTGGGACAGATGAACACTGAAGCTTTCTTT. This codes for CASSLGQMNTEAFF.

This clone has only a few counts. The CDR3 bases are TGTGCCAGCAGTGAACCGGGTGGAAACACCATATATTTT. Translation: CASSEPGGNTIYF. The gene calls are TRBV25-1 and TRBJ1-3, with D unresolved. The CDR3 totals 13 residues. V was trimmed by 2 bases and J by 3 bases, leaving 5 bases between them. CDR1 is MGHDK, CDR2 SYGVNS, per germline.

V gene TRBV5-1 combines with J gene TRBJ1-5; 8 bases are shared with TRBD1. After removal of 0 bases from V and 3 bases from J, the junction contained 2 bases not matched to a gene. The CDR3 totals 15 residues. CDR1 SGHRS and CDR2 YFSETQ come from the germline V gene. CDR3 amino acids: CASSLGQGPNQPQHF. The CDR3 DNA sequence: TGCGCCAGCAGCTTGGGACAGGGGCCCAATCAGCCCCAGCATTTT.